This T cell receptor (beta chain) is from a study of control samples from healthy donors and cancer patients. This clone was counted once. Clones were read by immunoSEQ multiplex PCR, and TCRdb kept only the in-frame ones, dropping some. Found here are some 140,000 clones, around nine tenths of them singletons; the top ten hold approximately 10%. This receptor was identified in a man younger than 40 in good health. Sequencing was done on a sample of blood.

CDR3 coding DNA: TGTGCCAGCAATGAGGGGATAGAAAAACTGTTTTTT. Translated, it gives CASNEGIEKLFF. This rearrangement joins TRBV28 to TRBJ1-4, with a possible D match to TRBD1 (5 bases). Between the trimmed V and J ends, which lost 7 bases and 8 bases, there was a span of 11 bases. The CDR3 runs to 12 residues. Germline V CDR1 and CDR2: MDHEN, SYDVKM.